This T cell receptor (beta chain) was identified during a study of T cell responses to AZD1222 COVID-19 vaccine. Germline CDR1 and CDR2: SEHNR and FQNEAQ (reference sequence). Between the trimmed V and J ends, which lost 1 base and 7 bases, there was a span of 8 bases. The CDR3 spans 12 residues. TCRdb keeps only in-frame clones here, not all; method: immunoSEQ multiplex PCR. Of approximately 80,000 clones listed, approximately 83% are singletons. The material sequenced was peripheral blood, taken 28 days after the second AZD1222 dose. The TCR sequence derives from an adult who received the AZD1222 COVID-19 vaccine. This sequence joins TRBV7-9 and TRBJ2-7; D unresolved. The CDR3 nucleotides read TGTGCCAGCAGCTTAGATATAGGTGAGCAGTACTTC. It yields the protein CASSLDIGEQYF.